These 8 T cell receptor beta chains originate from one sample sequenced in a study of blood T cell repertoires in COVID-19. Clones were read by immunoSEQ multiplex PCR, and TCRdb kept only the in-frame ones, dropping some. Here the sample spans about 100,000 clones, approximately 86% being singletons. Sequencing was done on a sample of peripheral blood. The receptors derive from an older man with acute or convalescent COVID-19.

The chain employs TRBV28 and TRBJ2-1; 11 nucleotides line up with TRBD2. Germline CDR1 is MDHEN and CDR2 is SYDVKM. The CDR3 consists of 21 residues. The junction had 17 bases not matched to a gene; V was cut back by 2 bases and J by 2 bases. DNA for the CDR3: TGTGCCAGCAGTTTACATAAGACAGGGGGTATACTAGCGGGAGCCTACAATGAGCAGTTCTTC. Encoded protein: CASSLHKTGGILAGAYNEQFF.

The chain recombines TRBV30 with TRBJ2-1, with TRBD2 identical over 8 bases. Trimming removed 4 bases from V and 3 bases from J; junction bases left unmatched: 20. The CDR3 contains 19 residues. Per the germline V gene, CDR1 is GTSNPN and CDR2 is SVGIG (reference sequence). Written as DNA, the CDR3 is TGTGCCTGGAAGGGATCTTACGGCCCAACTAGCGGTGGCTACAATGAGCAGTTCTTC. It encodes CAWKGSYGPTSGGYNEQFF.

A single count supports this clone. The chain employs TRBV18 and TRBJ1-1, with TRBD1 matching over 8 bases. The CDR3 length is 17 residues. From germline, CDR1 is KGHSH and CDR2 LQKENI. J gave up 4 bases and V 2 bases, and 12 bases lay outside the gene matches. This CDR3 reads CASSPGTGRMGSTEAFF. In DNA, the CDR3 is TGTGCCAGCTCACCAGGGACAGGTAGAATGGGAAGCACTGAAGCTTTCTTT.

V usage is TRBV30 and J usage is TRBJ1-5; tentative D call: TRBD1 (5 bases). CDR3 length equals 16 residues. Trimming took off 2 bases at V and 2 bases at J, with 16 bases between the two ends. Germline lookup yields CDR1 GTSNPN and CDR2 SVGIG (reference sequence). For the CDR3, the DNA is TGTGCCTGGAGTCAGTCAGGGCCGGTTGGCAATCAGCCCCAGCATTTT. Protein product: CAWSQSGPVGNQPQHF.

The chain combines TRBV29-1 with TRBJ2-1, with D hard to call. Germline V gene sequence: CDR1 SQVTM, CDR2 ANQGSEA. Trimming removed 4 bases from V and 0 bases from J, with 7 bases in between. The CDR3 is 13 amino acids. The CDR3 region has the DNA TGCAGCGTTGTTCGAGGCTCCTACAATGAGCAGTTCTTC. Its protein is CSVVRGSYNEQFF.

This chain uses TRBV5-4 with TRBJ2-1; TRBD2 matches at 10 bases. With 0 bases clipped from V and 7 bases from J, the junction kept 7 bases outside the gene matches. This CDR3 is built from 16 residues. Germline CDR1 reads SGHNT; CDR2 reads YYREEE (reference sequence). The CDR3 sequence: CASSLESGRGFNEQFF. CDR3 DNA: TGTGCCAGCAGCTTGGAAAGCGGGAGGGGGTTTAATGAGCAGTTCTTC.

The rearrangement joins TRBV5-4 to TRBJ2-3; D gene ambiguous. CDR1 is SGHNT and CDR2 is YYREEE in the germline V gene (reference sequence). The CDR3 has 12 residues. V was trimmed by 5 bases and J by 9 bases, leaving 13 bases between them. CDR3 amino acids: CASSVVSQTQYF. Here the CDR3 DNA reads TGTGCCAGCAGTGTGGTGTCCCAGACGCAGTATTTT. Full variable domain (outside the CDR3, taken from reference TRBV5-4 and TRBJ2-3): ETGVTQSPTHLIKTRGQQVTLRCSSQSGHNTVSWYQQALGQGPQFIFQYYREEENGRGNFPPRFSGLQFPNYSSELNVNALELDDSALYLCASSVVSQTQYFGPGTRLTVL.

The chain employs TRBV4-1 and TRBJ2-1; D is uncertain. CDR3 length equals 12 residues. V lost 2 bases, J lost 9 bases, and 8 bases lay in between. Per the germline V gene, CDR1 is MGHRA and CDR2 is YSYEKL. CDR3 coding DNA: TGCGCCAGCAGCCAACTAAGTGGTGAGCAGTTCTTC. As protein: CASSQLSGEQFF.